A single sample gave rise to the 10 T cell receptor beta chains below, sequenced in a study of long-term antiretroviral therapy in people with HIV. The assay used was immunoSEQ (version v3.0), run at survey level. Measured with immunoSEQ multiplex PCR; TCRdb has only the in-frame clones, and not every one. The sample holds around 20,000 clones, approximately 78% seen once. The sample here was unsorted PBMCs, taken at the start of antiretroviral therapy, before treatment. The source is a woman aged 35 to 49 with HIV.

This chain's CDR3 is CAIGSKTGGYNEQFF. CDR3 sequence (DNA): TGTGCCATCGGGTCAAAGACAGGGGGCTATAATGAGCAGTTCTTC. The rearrangement links TRBV10-3 to TRBJ2-1; 10 bases align to TRBD1. V lost 8 bases, J lost 7 bases, and 11 bases stayed unmatched. CDR3 length equals 15 residues. In germline, CDR1 is ENHRY, CDR2 SYGVKD.

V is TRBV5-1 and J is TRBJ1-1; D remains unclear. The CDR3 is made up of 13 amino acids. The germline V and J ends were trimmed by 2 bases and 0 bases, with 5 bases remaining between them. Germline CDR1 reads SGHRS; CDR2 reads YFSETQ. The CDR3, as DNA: TGCGCCAGCAGCTTAAGGGTGAACACTGAAGCTTTCTTT. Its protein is CASSLRVNTEAFF. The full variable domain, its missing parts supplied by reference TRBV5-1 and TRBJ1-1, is KAGVTQTPRYLIKTRGQQVTLSCSPISGHRSVSWYQQTPGQGLQFLFEYFSETQRNKGNFPGRFSGRQFSNSRSEMNVSTLELGDSALYLCASSLRVNTEAFFGQGTRLTVV.

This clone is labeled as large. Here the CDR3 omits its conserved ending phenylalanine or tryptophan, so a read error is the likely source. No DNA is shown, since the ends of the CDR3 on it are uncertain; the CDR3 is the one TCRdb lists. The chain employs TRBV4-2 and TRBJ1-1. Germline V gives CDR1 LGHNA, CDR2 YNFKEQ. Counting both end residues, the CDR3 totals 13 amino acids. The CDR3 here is CASSQDWGQRVQI.

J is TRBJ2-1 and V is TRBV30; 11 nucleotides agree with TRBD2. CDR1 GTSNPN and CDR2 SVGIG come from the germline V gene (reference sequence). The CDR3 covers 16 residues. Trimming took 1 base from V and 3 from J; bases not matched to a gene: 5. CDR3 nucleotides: TGTGCCTGGAGTGGCCGACTAGCGGGGTACTACAATGAGCAGTTCTTC. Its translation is CAWSGRLAGYYNEQFF.

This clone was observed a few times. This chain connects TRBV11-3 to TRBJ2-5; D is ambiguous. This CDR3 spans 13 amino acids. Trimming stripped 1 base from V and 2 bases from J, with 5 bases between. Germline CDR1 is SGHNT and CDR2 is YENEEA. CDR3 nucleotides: TGTGCCAGCAGCTTAGGCACTCAAGAGACCCAGTACTTC. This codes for CASSLGTQETQYF.

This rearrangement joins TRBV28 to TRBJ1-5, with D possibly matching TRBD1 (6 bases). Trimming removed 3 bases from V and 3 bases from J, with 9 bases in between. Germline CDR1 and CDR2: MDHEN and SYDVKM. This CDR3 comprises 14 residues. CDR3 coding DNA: TGTGCCAGCAGTTTGTCAGGGGTCAATCAGCCCCAGCATTTT. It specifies CASSLSGVNQPQHF.

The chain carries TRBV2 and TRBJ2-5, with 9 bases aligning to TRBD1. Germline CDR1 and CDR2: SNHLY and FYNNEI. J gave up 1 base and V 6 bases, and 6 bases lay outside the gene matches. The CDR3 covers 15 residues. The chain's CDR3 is CASSLQGALQETQYF. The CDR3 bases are TGTGCCAGCAGCCTACAGGGGGCTCTCCAAGAGACCCAGTACTTC.

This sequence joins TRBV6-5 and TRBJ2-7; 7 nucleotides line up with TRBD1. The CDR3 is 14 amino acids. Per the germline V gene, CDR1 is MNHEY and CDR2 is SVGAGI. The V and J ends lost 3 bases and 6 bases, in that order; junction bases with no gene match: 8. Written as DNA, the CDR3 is TGTGCCAGCAGTTATGACAGGGTACAGGGCGAGCAGTACTTC. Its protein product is CASSYDRVQGEQYF.

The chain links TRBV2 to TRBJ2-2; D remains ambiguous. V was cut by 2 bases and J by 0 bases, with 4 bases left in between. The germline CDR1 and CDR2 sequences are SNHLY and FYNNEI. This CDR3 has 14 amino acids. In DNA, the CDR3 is TGTGCCAGCAGTGAATTCCCGAACACCGGGGAGCTGTTTTTT. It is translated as CASSEFPNTGELFF.

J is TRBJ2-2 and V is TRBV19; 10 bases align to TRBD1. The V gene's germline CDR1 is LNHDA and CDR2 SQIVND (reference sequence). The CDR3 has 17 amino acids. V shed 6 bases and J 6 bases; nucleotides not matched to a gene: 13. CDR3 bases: TGTGCCAGTAGCGCCTTACTGACAGGGGGCTCCCCCGGGGAGCTGTTTTTT. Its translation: CASSALLTGGSPGELFF.